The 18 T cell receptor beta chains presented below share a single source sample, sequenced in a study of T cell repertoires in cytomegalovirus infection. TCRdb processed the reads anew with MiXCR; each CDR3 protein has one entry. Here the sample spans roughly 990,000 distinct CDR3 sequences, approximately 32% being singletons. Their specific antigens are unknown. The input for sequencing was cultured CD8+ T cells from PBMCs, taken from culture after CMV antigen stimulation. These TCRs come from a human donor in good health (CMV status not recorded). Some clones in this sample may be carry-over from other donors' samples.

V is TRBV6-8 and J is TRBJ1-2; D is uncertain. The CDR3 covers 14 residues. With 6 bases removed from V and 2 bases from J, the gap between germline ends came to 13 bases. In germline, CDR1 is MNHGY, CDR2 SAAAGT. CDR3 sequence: CASRILAGNYGYTF. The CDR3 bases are TGTGCCAGCAGGATCCTCGCGGGCAACTATGGCTACACCTTC.

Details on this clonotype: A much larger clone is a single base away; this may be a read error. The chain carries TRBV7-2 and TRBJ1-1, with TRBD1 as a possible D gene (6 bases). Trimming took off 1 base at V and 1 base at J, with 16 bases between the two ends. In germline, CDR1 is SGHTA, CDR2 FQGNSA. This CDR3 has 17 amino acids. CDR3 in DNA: TGTGCCAGCAGCTTAGTTATAGGGGGATGGAGGAACACTGAAGCTTTCTTT. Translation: CASSLVIGGWRNTEAFF.

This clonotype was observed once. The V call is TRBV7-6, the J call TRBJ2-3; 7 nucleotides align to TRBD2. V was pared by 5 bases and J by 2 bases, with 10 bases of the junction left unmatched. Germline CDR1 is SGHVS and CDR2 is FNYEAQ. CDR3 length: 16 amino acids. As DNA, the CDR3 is TGTGCCAGCAGCGACCTGAAACGGGGGGACACAGATACGCAGTATTTT. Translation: CASSDLKRGDTDTQYF.

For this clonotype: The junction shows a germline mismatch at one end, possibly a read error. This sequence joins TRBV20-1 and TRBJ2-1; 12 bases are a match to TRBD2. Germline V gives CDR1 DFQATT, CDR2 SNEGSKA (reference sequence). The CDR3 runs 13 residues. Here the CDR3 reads CSTSGGTYNEQFF. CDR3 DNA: TGCAGTACTAGCGGGGGGACCTACAATGAGCAGTTCTTC.

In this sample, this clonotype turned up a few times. CDR3 DNA sequence: TGTGCCAGCAGTCCCTGGAGGAGCCTATACGAGCAGTACTTC. Encoded protein: CASSPWRSLYEQYF. The chain has TRBV6-6 and TRBJ2-7, with D tentatively TRBD2 (5 bases). There are 14 residues in the CDR3. V was pared by 5 bases and J by 4 bases, with 15 bases between. From germline, CDR1 is MNHNY and CDR2 SVGAGI (reference sequence).

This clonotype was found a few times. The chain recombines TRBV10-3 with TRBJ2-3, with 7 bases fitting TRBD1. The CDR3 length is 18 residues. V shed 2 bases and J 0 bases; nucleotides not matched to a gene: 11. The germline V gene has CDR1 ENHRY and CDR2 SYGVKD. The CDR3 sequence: CAISELGPTGISTDTQYF. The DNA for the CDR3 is TGTGCCATCAGTGAGCTCGGACCGACAGGGATAAGCACAGATACGCAGTATTTT.

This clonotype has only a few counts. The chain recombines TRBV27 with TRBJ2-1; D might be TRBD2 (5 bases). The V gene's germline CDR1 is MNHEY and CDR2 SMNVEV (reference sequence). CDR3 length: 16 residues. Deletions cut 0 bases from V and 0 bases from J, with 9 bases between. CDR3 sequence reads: CASSLSTGISYNEQFF. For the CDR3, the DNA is TGTGCCAGCAGTTTATCGACGGGAATCTCCTACAATGAGCAGTTCTTC.

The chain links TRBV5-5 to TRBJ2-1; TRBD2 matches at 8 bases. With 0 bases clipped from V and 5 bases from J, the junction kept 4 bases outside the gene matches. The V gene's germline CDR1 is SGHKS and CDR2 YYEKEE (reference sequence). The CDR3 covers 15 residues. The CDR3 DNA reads TGTGCCAGCAGCTTGGGACTAGCGAGTAACAATGAGCAGTTCTTC. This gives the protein CASSLGLASNNEQFF.

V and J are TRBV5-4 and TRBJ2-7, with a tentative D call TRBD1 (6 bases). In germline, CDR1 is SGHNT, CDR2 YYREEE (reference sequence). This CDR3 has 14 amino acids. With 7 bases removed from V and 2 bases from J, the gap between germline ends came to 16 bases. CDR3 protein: CASAPGHGTYEQYF. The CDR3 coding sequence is TGTGCCAGCGCCCCGGGACACGGAACCTACGAGCAGTACTTC.

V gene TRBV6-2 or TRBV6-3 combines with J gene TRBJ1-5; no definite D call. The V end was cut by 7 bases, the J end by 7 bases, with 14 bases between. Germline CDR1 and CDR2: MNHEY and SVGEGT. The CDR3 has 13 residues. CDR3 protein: CASTYGVGQPQHF. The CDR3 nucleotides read TGTGCCAGCACCTATGGGGTGGGGCAGCCCCAGCATTTT.

CDR3 bases: TGTGCCAGCATGGGTATAATGGGACCAGATACGCAGTATTTT. This encodes CASMGIMGPDTQYF. The chain joins TRBV6-6 to TRBJ2-3; D could derive from TRBD1 or TRBD2 (5 bases each). Looked up from germline, CDR1 is MNHNY and CDR2 is SVGAGI (reference sequence). The ends were cut back, 7 bases at V and 4 bases at J, with 15 bases in the middle. The CDR3 has 14 amino acids.

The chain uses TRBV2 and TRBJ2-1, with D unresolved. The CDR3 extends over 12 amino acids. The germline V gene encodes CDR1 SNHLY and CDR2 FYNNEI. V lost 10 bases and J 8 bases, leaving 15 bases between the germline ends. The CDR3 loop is CAIPALGYEQFF. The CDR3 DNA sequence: TGTGCCATCCCCGCCCTCGGCTATGAGCAGTTCTTC. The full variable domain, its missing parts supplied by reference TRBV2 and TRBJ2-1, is EPEVTQTPSHQVTQMGQEVILRCVPISNHLYFYWYRQILGQKVEFLVSFYNNEISEKSEIFDDQFSVERPDGSNFTLKIRSTKLEDSAMYFCAIPALGYEQFFGPGTRLTVL.

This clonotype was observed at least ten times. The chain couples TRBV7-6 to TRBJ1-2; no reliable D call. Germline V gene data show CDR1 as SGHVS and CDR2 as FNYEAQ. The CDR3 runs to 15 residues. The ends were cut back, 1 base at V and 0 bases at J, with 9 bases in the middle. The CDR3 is CASSLGSNPNYGYTF. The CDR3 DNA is TGTGCCAGCAGCTTAGGCTCAAACCCTAACTATGGCTACACCTTC.

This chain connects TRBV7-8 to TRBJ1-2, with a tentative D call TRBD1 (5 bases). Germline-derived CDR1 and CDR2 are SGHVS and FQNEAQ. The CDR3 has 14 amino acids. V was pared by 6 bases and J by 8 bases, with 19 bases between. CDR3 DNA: TGTGCCAGCAGGCGCGCGATCGACGGGACGGGCTACACCTTC. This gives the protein CASRRAIDGTGYTF.

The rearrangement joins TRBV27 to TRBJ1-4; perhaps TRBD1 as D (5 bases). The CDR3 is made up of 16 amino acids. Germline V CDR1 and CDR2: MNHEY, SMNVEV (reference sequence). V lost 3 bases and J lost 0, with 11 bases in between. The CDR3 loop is CASSLRQTATNEKLFF. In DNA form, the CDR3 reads TGTGCCAGCAGTTTGCGACAGACAGCAACTAATGAAAAACTGTTTTTT. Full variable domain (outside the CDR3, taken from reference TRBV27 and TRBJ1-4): EAQVTQNPRYLITVTGKKLTVTCSQNMNHEYMSWYRQDPGLGLRQIYYSMNVEVTDKGDVPEGYKVSRKEKRNFPLILESPSPNQTSLYFCASSLRQTATNEKLFFGSGTQLSVL.

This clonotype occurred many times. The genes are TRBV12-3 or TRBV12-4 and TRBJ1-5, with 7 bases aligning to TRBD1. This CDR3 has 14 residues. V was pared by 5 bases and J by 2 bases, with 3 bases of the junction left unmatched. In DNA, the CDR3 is TGTGCCAGCAGTATTACAGGGGGCAATCAGCCCCAGCATTTT. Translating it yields CASSITGGNQPQHF.

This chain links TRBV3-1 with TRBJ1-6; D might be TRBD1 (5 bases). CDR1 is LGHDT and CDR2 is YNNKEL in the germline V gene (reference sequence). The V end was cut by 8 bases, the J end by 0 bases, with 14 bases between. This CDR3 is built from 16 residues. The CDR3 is CASGDGPSSYNSPLHF. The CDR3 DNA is TGTGCCAGCGGGGACGGTCCGAGCTCCTATAATTCACCCCTCCACTTT.

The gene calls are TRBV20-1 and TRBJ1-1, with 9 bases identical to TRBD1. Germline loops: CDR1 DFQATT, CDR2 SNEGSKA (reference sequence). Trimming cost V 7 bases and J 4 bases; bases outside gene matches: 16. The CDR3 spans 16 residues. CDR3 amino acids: CSETRDRVVRGTEAFF. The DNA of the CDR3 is TGCAGTGAGACCCGGGACAGGGTGGTGAGGGGCACTGAAGCTTTCTTT.